The TCR beta chain described here comes from a study of T-cell memory formation after mild COVID-19. Study-level background: Largely, the TCR clusters proved donor specific.

The germline V gene encodes CDR1 LNHNV and CDR2 YYDKDF (reference sequence). This CDR3 region has 13 residues. The V and J ends lost 0 bases and 6 bases respectively, with 7 bases between them. Using its own MiXCR run on the 5' RACE reads, TCRdb lists one record per CDR3 protein. The sample has around 370,000 distinct CDR3 sequences, roughly 21% seen once; the top ten hold approximately 12%. The chain is built from TRBV15 and TRBJ2-3; D is ambiguous. This receptor was taken from an adult woman who had mild COVID-19 (a few samples of this study predate the infection). Cell type and time point are not known. Sequencing was carried out using PBMCs or a T cell subset sorted from them (not recorded which). The CDR3 loop reads CATSRDPQDTQYF. The DNA for the CDR3 is TGTGCCACCAGCAGAGACCCCCAGGATACGCAGTATTTT. The variable domain in full, completed from reference TRBV15 and TRBJ2-3, reads DAMVIQNPRYQVTQFGKPVTLSCSQTLNHNVMYWYQQKSSQAPKLLFHYYDKDFNNEADTPDNFQSRRPNTSFCFLDIRSPGLGDTAMYLCATSRDPQDTQYFGPGTRLTVL.